Following are 2 T cell receptor beta chains from one sample sequenced in a study of blood T cell repertoires in COVID-19. The table came from immunoSEQ multiplex PCR; TCRdb's copy has only in-frame clones and leaves some out. Altogether approximately 99,000 clones are present, around 90% being singletons, with the ten largest covering around 2.1%. Sequencing was carried out using peripheral blood. These TCRs come from a man aged 45-65 years with COVID-19, enrolled during active disease.

This chain links TRBV27 with TRBJ2-4, with TRBD1 matching 10 bases. Germline loops: CDR1 MNHEY, CDR2 SMNVEV (reference sequence). With 5 bases clipped from V and 1 base from J, the junction kept 8 bases outside the gene matches. The CDR3 runs 17 residues. CDR3 sequence (DNA): TGTGCCAGCAGTCCCGGGACAGGGGTTTCTGCCAAAAACATTCAGTACTTC. Residues: CASSPGTGVSAKNIQYF.

The CDR3 here is CASSLPSGGKETQYF. The DNA for the CDR3 is TGTGCCAGCAGTTTACCTAGCGGGGGGAAAGAGACCCAGTACTTC. V and J are TRBV28 and TRBJ2-5; 11 bases line up with TRBD2. The CDR3 has 15 amino acids. V was clipped by 2 bases and J by 3 bases; unmatched bases: 2. Germline assignment: CDR1 MDHEN and CDR2 SYDVKM. Drawing the rest from reference TRBV28 and TRBJ2-5, the complete variable domain is DVKVTQSSRYLVKRTGEKVFLECVQDMDHENMFWYRQDPGLGLRLIYFSYDVKMKEKGDIPEGYSVSREKKERFSLILESASTNQTSMYLCASSLPSGGKETQYFGPGTRLLVL.